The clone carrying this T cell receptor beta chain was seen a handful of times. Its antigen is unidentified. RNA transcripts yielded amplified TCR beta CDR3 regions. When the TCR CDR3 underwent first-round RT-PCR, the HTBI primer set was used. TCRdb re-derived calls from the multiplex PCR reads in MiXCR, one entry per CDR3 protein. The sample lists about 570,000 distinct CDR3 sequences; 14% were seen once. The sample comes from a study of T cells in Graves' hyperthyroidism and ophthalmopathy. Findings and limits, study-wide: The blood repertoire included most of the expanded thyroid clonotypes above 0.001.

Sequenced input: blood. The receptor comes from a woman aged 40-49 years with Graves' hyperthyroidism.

CDR3 nucleotide sequence: TGTGCCAGCAGCACCCGGGACAGGGTAGGGGAGCAGTTCTTC. Its translation is CASSTRDRVGEQFF. J is TRBJ2-1 and V is TRBV11-3, with TRBD1 matching 9 bases. Trimming at V came to 5 bases and at J to 10 bases, leaving 9 bases not matched to a gene. Germline V gene lookup returns CDR1 SGHNT and CDR2 YENEEA. The CDR3 runs 14 residues.